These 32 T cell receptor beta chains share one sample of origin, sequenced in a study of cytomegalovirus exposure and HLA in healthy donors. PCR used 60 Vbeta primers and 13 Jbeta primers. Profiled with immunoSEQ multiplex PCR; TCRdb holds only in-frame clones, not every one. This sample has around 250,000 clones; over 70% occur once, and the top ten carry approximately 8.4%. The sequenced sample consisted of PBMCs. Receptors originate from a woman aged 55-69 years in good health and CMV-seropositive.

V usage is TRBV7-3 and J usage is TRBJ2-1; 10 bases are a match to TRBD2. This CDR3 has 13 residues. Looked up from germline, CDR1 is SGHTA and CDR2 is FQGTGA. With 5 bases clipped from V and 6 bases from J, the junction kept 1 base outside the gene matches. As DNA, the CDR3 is TGTGCCAGCAGCACTAGCGGGATCAATGAGCAGTTCTTC. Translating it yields CASSTSGINEQFF.

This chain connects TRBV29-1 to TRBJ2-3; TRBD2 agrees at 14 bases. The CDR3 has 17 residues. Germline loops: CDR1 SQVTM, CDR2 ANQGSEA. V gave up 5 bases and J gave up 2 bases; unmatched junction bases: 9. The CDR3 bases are TGCAGCGTTCCGGGACTAGCGGGAGTCCGGCTCACAGATACGCAGTATTTT. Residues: CSVPGLAGVRLTDTQYF.

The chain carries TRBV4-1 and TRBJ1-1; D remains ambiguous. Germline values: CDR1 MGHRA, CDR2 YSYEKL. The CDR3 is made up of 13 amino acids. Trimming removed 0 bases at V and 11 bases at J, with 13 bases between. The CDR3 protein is CASSQERGGLAFF. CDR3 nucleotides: TGCGCCAGCAGCCAAGAGCGGGGAGGGCTGGCTTTCTTT.

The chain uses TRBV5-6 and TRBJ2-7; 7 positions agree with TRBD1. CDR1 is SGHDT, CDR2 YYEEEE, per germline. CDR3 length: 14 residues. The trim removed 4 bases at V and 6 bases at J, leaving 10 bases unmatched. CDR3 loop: CASSPMTGYGEQYF. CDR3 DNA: TGTGCCAGCAGCCCAATGACAGGGTATGGCGAGCAGTACTTC.

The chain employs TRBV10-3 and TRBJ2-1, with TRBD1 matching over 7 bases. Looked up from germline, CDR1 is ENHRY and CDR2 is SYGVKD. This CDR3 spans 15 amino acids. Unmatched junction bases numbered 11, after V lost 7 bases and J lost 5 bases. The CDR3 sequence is CAIIMTGPLNNEQFF. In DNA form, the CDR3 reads TGTGCCATCATTATGACAGGGCCTCTGAACAATGAGCAGTTCTTC.

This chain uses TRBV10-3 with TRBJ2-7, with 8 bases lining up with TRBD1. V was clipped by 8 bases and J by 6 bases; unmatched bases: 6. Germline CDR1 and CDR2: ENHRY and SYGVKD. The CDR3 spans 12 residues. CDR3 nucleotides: TGTGCCATCGGACAGGGATCTTCCGAGCAGTACTTC. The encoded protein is CAIGQGSSEQYF.

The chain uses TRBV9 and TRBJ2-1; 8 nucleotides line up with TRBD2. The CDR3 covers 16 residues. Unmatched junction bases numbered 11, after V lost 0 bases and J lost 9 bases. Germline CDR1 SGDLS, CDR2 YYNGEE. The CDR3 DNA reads TGTGCCAGCAGCGTAGGGTTGAGCGGGAGACGCAGTGAGCAGTTCTTC. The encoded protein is CASSVGLSGRRSEQFF.

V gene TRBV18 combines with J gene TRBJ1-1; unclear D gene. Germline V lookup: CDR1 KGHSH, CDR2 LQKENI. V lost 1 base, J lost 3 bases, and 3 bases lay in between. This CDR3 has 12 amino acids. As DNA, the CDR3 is TGTGCCAGCTCACCACGAGACACTGAAGCTTTCTTT. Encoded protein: CASSPRDTEAFF.

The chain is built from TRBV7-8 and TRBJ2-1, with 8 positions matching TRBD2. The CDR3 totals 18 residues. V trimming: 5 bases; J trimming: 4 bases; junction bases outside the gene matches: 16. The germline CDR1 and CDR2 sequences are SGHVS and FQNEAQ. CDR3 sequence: CASSPHKRERSLYNEQFF. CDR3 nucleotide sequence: TGTGCCAGCAGCCCCCACAAGCGGGAGAGGTCCTTATACAATGAGCAGTTCTTC.

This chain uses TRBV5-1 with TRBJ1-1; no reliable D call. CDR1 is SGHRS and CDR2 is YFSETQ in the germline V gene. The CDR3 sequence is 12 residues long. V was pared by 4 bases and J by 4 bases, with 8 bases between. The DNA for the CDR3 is TGCGCCAGCAGCGCCAAGAGCACTGAAGCTTTCTTT. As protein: CASSAKSTEAFF.

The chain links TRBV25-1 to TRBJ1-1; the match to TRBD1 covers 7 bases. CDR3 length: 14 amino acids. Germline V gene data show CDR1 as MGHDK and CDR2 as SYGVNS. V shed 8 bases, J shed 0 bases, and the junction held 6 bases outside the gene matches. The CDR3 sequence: CASQNRGLNTEAFF. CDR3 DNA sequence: TGTGCCAGCCAAAACAGGGGCCTGAACACTGAAGCTTTCTTT.

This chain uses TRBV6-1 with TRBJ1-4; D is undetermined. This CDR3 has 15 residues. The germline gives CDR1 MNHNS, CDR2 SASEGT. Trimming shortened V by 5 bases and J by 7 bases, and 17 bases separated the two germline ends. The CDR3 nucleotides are TGTGCCAGCAGTATTGGCAGCGCGGGAAGTGAAAAACTGTTTTTT. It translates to CASSIGSAGSEKLFF.

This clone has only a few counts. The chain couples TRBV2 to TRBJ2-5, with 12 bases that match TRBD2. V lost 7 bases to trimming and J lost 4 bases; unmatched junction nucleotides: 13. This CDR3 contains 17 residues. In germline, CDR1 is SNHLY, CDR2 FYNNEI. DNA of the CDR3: TGTGCCAGCACTTTCTCGACGCTAGCGGGAGGGGGAGAGACCCAGTACTTC. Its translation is CASTFSTLAGGGETQYF.

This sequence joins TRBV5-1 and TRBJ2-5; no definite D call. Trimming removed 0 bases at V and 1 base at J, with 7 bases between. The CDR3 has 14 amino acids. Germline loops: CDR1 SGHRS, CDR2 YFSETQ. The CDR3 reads CASSLEPSQETQYF. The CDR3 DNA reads TGCGCCAGCAGCTTGGAACCGAGCCAAGAGACCCAGTACTTC.

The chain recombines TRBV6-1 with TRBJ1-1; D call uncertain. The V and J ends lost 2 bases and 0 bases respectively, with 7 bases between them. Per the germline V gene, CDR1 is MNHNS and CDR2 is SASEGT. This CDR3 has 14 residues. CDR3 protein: CASSETYMNTEAFF. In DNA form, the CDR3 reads TGTGCCAGCAGTGAAACATACATGAACACTGAAGCTTTCTTT.

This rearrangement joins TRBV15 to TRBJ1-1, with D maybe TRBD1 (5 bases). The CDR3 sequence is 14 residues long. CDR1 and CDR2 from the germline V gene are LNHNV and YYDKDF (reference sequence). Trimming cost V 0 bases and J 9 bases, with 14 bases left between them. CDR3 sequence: CATSRDPSDRKAFF. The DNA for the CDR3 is TGTGCCACCAGCAGAGACCCCTCCGACAGAAAAGCTTTCTTT. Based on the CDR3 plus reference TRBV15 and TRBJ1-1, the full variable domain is DAMVIQNPRYQVTQFGKPVTLSCSQTLNHNVMYWYQQKSSQAPKLLFHYYDKDFNNEADTPDNFQSRRPNTSFCFLDIRSPGLGDTAMYLCATSRDPSDRKAFFGQGTRLTVV.

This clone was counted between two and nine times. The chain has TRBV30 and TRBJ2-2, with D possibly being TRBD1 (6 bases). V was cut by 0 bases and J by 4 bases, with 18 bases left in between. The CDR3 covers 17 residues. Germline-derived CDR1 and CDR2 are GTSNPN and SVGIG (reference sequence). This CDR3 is CAWSVQGGAASTGELFF. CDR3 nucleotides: TGTGCCTGGAGTGTACAAGGGGGAGCAGCGAGCACCGGGGAGCTGTTTTTT.

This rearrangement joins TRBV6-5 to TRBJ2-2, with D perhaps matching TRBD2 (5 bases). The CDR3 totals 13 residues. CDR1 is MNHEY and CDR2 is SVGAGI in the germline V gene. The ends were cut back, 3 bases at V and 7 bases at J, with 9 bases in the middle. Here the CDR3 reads CASSYLASGELFF. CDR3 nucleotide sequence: TGTGCCAGCAGTTATTTAGCGAGCGGGGAGCTGTTTTTT.

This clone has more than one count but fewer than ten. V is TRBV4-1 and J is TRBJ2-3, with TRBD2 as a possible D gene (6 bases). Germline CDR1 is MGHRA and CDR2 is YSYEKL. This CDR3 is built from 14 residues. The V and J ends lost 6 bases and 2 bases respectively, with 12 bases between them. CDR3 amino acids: CASREGRLTDTQYF. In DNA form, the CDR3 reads TGCGCCAGCAGGGAGGGTAGACTCACAGATACGCAGTATTTT.

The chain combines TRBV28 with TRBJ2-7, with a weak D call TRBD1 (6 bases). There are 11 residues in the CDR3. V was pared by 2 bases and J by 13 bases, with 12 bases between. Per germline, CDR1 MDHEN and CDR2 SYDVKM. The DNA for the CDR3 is TGTGCCAGCAGTTTAATAGGACAGATATACTTC. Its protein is CASSLIGQIYF.

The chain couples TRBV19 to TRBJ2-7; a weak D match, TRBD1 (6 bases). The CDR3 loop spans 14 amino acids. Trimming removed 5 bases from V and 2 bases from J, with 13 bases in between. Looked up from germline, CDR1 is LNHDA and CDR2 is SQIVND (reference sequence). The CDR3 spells CASSGGSLTYEQYF. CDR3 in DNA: TGTGCCAGTAGTGGGGGCAGTTTAACCTACGAGCAGTACTTC.

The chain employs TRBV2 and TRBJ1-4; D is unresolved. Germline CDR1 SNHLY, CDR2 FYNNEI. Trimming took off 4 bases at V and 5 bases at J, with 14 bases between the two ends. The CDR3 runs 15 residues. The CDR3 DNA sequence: TGTGCCAGCAGTGTATTCCGGGTTCCAAATGAAAAACTGTTTTTT. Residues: CASSVFRVPNEKLFF.

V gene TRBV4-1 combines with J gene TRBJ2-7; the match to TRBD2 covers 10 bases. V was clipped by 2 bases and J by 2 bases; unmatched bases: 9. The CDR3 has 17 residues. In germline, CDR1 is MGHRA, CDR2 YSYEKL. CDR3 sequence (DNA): TGCGCCAGCAGCCAACCCCATAGCGGGAGGTCAACCTACGAGCAGTACTTC. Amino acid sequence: CASSQPHSGRSTYEQYF.

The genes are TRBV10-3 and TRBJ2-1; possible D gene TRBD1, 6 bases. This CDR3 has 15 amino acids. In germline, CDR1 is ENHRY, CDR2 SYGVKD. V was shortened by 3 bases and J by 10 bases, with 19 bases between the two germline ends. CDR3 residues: CAISDAGEGSVEQFF. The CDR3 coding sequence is TGTGCCATCAGTGACGCAGGGGAAGGGTCTGTGGAGCAGTTCTTC.

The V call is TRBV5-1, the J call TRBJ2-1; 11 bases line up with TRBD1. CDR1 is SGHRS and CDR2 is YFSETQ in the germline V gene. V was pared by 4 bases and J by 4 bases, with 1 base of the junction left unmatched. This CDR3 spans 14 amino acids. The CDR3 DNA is TGCGCCAGCAGCCGGGACAGGGGGTACAATGAGCAGTTCTTC. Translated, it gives CASSRDRGYNEQFF.

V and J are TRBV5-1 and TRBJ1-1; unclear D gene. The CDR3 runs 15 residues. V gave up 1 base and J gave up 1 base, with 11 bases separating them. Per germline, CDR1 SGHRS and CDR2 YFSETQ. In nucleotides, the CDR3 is TGCGCCAGCAGCTTGAGGCAACAGTCGAACACTGAAGCTTTCTTT. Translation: CASSLRQQSNTEAFF.

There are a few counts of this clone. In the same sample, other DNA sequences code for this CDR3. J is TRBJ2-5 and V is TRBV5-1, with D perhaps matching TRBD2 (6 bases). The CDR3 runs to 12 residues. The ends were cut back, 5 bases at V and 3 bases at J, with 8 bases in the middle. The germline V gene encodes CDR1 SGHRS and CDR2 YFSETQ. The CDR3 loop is CASSGEEETQYF. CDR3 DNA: TGCGCCAGCAGTGGGGAGGAAGAGACCCAGTACTTC.

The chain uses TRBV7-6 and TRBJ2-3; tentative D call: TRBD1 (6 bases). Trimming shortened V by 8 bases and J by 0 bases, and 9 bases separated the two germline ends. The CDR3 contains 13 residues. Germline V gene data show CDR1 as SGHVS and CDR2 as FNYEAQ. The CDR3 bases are TGTGCCAGCGACAGGCTCAGCACAGATACGCAGTATTTT. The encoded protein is CASDRLSTDTQYF.

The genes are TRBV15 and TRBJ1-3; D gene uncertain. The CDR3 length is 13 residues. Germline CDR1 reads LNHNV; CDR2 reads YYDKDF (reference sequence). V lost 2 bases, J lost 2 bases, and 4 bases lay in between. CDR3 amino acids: CATSRQAGNTIYF. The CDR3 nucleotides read TGTGCCACCAGCAGACAGGCTGGAAACACCATATATTTT. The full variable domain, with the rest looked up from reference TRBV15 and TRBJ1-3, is DAMVIQNPRYQVTQFGKPVTLSCSQTLNHNVMYWYQQKSSQAPKLLFHYYDKDFNNEADTPDNFQSRRPNTSFCFLDIRSPGLGDTAMYLCATSRQAGNTIYFGEGSWLTVV.

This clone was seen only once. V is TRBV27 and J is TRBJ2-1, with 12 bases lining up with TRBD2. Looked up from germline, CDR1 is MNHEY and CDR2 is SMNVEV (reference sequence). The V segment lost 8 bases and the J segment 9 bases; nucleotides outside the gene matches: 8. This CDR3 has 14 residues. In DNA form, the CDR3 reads TGTGCCAGCCAAACGCTAGCGGGAGGGGTTGAGCAGTTCTTC. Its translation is CASQTLAGGVEQFF.

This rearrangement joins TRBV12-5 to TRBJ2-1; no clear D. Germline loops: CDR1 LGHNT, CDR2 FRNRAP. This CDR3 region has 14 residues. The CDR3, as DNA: TGTGCCAATTCACGCGGCCTGGAAGGCTATGAGCAGTTCTTC. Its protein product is CANSRGLEGYEQFF. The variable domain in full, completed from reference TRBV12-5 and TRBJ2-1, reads DARVTQTPRHKVTEMGQEVTMRCQPILGHNTVFWYRQTMMQGLELLAYFRNRAPLDDSGMPKDRFSAEMPDATLATLKIQPSEPRDSAVYFCANSRGLEGYEQFFGPGTRLTVL.

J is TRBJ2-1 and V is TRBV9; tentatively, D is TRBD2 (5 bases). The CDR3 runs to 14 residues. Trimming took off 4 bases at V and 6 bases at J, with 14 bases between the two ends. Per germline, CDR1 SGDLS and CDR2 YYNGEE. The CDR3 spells CASSTTSFSNEQFF. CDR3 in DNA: TGTGCCAGCAGCACAACTAGTTTCTCCAATGAGCAGTTCTTC.